The 27 T cell receptor beta chains below come from one sample, sequenced in a study of cytomegalovirus exposure and HLA in healthy donors. In the PCR, 60 Vbeta and 13 Jbeta primers were used. TCRdb's copy holds only in-frame clones and misses some; the assay was immunoSEQ multiplex PCR. This table has 150,000 to 200,000 clones, 70% to 80% appearing once. Sequenced: PBMCs. All receptors come from a man younger than 35 in good health and CMV-seropositive.

The rearrangement uses TRBV2 and TRBJ2-6; possible D gene TRBD2, 6 bases. V was shortened by 0 bases and J by 2 bases, with 11 bases between the two germline ends. Germline lookup yields CDR1 SNHLY and CDR2 FYNNEI. There are 17 residues in the CDR3. CDR3 protein: CASSEALRRAGANVLTF. CDR3 in DNA: TGTGCCAGCAGTGAAGCGCTTCGGAGGGCTGGGGCCAACGTCCTGACTTTC. Together with reference TRBV2 and TRBJ2-6, the CDR3 gives the full variable domain: EPEVTQTPSHQVTQMGQEVILRCVPISNHLYFYWYRQILGQKVEFLVSFYNNEISEKSEIFDDQFSVERPDGSNFTLKIRSTKLEDSAMYFCASSEALRRAGANVLTFGAGSRLTVL.

The chain is built from TRBV7-9 and TRBJ1-4, with D perhaps TRBD1 (6 bases). Deletions cut 9 bases from V and 2 bases from J, with 13 bases between. Germline V gene lookup returns CDR1 SEHNR and CDR2 FQNEAQ (reference sequence). The length of the CDR3 is 14 residues. The chain's CDR3 is CASLLDSTNEKLFF. In DNA, the CDR3 is TGTGCCAGTTTATTGGACAGTACTAATGAAAAACTGTTTTTT.

V and J are TRBV6-1 and TRBJ2-3; D possibly corresponds to TRBD1 (6 bases). Trimming pared 6 bases from V and 3 bases from J, leaving 10 bases between. CDR3 length: 13 residues. Germline-derived CDR1 and CDR2 are MNHNS and SASEGT. DNA of the CDR3: TGTGCCAGCAGGCAGGGGCAAACAGATACGCAGTATTTT. Its protein is CASRQGQTDTQYF.

The gene calls are TRBV29-1 and TRBJ2-7; 10 bases are shared with TRBD1. V trimming: 6 bases; J trimming: 3 bases; junction bases outside the gene matches: 5. This CDR3 is built from 13 residues. Germline CDR1 reads SQVTM; CDR2 reads ANQGSEA. DNA of the CDR3: TGCAGCGTGCCCGGACAGGGGGTCTACGAGCAGTACTTC. Residues: CSVPGQGVYEQYF.

The rearrangement joins TRBV10-3 to TRBJ2-5; tentatively, D is TRBD1 (6 bases). The J call may be in error: the DNA end matches TRBJ2-7 better. Germline V gene data show CDR1 as ENHRY and CDR2 as SYGVKD. CDR3 size: 14 residues. This CDR3 is CAIRQADSSYEQYF. The CDR3 DNA follows: TGTGCCATCAGGCAAGCGGACAGCTCCTACGAGCAGTACTTC.

The chain joins TRBV18 to TRBJ2-2; D is uncertain. Germline V gene lookup returns CDR1 KGHSH and CDR2 LQKENI. V was cut by 0 bases and J by 3 bases, with 5 bases left in between. This CDR3 has 14 amino acids. The CDR3 sequence is CASSPPADTGELFF. CDR3 in DNA: TGTGCCAGCTCACCACCGGCAGACACCGGGGAGCTGTTTTTT.

The CDR3 loop is CASSFLTSGSSYEQYF. Written as DNA, the CDR3 is TGTGCCAGCAGCTTTCTCACTAGCGGCAGCTCCTACGAGCAGTACTTC. The chain uses TRBV7-2 and TRBJ2-7; 8 positions agree with TRBD2. V lost 3 bases, J lost 0 bases, and 7 bases stayed unmatched. Germline V gene lookup returns CDR1 SGHTA and CDR2 FQGNSA. The CDR3 runs 16 residues. Variable domain in full (rest from reference TRBV7-2 and TRBJ2-7): GAGVSQSPSNKVTEKGKDVELRCDPISGHTALYWYRQSLGQGLEFLIYFQGNSAPDKSGLPSDRFSAERTGGSVSTLTIQRTQQEDSAVYLCASSFLTSGSSYEQYFGPGTRLTVT.

The chain combines TRBV19 with TRBJ2-6; D may be TRBD2 (5 bases). The germline V gene has CDR1 LNHDA and CDR2 SQIVND (reference sequence). This CDR3 has 17 residues. V was clipped by 5 bases and J by 0 bases, with 14 bases between them. CDR3 amino acids: CASSVGLLSSGANVLTF. CDR3 sequence (DNA): TGTGCCAGTAGTGTTGGACTTCTTAGCTCTGGGGCCAACGTCCTGACTTTC.

In its sample, this clone was seen once. The chain links TRBV6-1 to TRBJ2-5; 7 nucleotides match TRBD2. Matching the DNA end better, TRBJ2-7 makes the J call doubtful. CDR3 length: 15 amino acids. Germline V gene data show CDR1 as MNHNS and CDR2 as SASEGT. In DNA form, the CDR3 reads TGTGCCAGCAGTGACAGCGGGACGGAGGCCTACGAGCAGTACTTC. Its protein product is CASSDSGTEAYEQYF.

This chain connects TRBV29-1 to TRBJ1-1, with D unclear. CDR1 and CDR2 (germline): SQVTM, ANQGSEA. Trimming stripped 4 bases from V and 2 bases from J, with 11 bases between. The CDR3 contains 13 residues. The CDR3 loop reads CSVVGQFNTEAFF. The CDR3, as DNA: TGCAGCGTTGTTGGGCAGTTCAACACTGAAGCTTTCTTT.

This clone was observed a handful of times. The chain combines TRBV6-4 with TRBJ1-2, with 10 positions matching TRBD1. Trimming cost V 5 bases and J 7 bases; bases outside gene matches: 7. The CDR3 length is 14 residues. In germline, CDR1 is MRHNA, CDR2 SNTAGT. CDR3 protein: CASSRGQGGGGYTF. Here the CDR3 DNA reads TGTGCCAGCAGTCGCGGACAGGGGGGAGGTGGCTACACCTTC.

This sequence joins TRBV6-6 and TRBJ2-5; D perhaps matches TRBD2 (6 bases). Germline CDR1 is MNHNY and CDR2 is SVGAGI (reference sequence). The CDR3 is 15 amino acids. The V and J ends lost 6 bases and 4 bases respectively, with 18 bases between them. CDR3 residues: CASSLSGGIGETQYF. The CDR3 nucleotides are TGTGCCAGCAGCCTTAGTGGGGGGATTGGAGAGACCCAGTACTTC.

V and J are TRBV2 and TRBJ2-1; the match to TRBD2 covers 7 bases. Trimming at V came to 4 bases and at J to 0 bases, leaving 6 bases not matched to a gene. The CDR3 is 16 residues long. CDR1 and CDR2 from the germline V gene are SNHLY and FYNNEI. The CDR3 nucleotides are TGTGCCAGCAGTGGGAGAGCGGGAAGCTCCTACAATGAGCAGTTCTTC. It is translated as CASSGRAGSSYNEQFF.

The J gene is TRBJ1-1, the V gene TRBV19; 8 nucleotides match TRBD1. Trimming cost V 6 bases and J 3 bases; bases outside gene matches: 12. CDR3 size: 16 residues. Germline V CDR1 and CDR2: LNHDA, SQIVND (reference sequence). CDR3 coding DNA: TGTGCCAGTAGGCAGTGGACAGGGTCTTATGACACTGAAGCTTTCTTT. This codes for CASRQWTGSYDTEAFF.

The rearrangement joins TRBV7-6 to TRBJ2-1, with 7 bases lining up with TRBD2. The CDR3 consists of 14 residues. Germline V gives CDR1 SGHVS, CDR2 FNYEAQ. The ends lost 2 bases at V and 6 bases at J; junction bases unmatched: 4. Written as DNA, the CDR3 is TGTGCCAGCAGCTTATTCGGGGGGTTCAATGAGCAGTTCTTC. Amino acids: CASSLFGGFNEQFF.

This chain links TRBV2 with TRBJ2-5, with TRBD2 matching over 8 bases. V was pared by 6 bases and J by 3 bases, with 12 bases of the junction left unmatched. Germline V lookup: CDR1 SNHLY, CDR2 FYNNEI. CDR3 length: 16 residues. This CDR3 is CASRLGTGGHEETQYF. In nucleotides, the CDR3 is TGTGCCAGCAGGTTAGGGACGGGAGGGCACGAAGAGACCCAGTACTTC.

The chain has TRBV6-5 and TRBJ2-5; 8 nucleotides line up with TRBD1. The CDR3 consists of 15 residues. Germline values: CDR1 MNHEY, CDR2 SVGAGI. V was clipped by 5 bases and J by 2 bases; unmatched bases: 7. The CDR3, as DNA: TGTGCCAGCAGTCCAGGGGGCAGGCATCAAGAGACCCAGTACTTC. This codes for CASSPGGRHQETQYF.

The V call is TRBV20-1, the J call TRBJ2-7, with D hard to call. Per the germline V gene, CDR1 is DFQATT and CDR2 is SNEGSKA (reference sequence). This CDR3 is 11 amino acids long. Trimming took off 6 bases at V and 3 bases at J, with 9 bases between the two ends. CDR3 DNA sequence: TGCAGTGCCCCTTCCGGCTACGAGCAGTACTTC. Protein product: CSAPSGYEQYF.

The chain uses TRBV2 and TRBJ2-1, with TRBD2 identical over 8 bases. Trimming cost V 7 bases and J 7 bases; bases outside gene matches: 9. Germline CDR1 reads SNHLY; CDR2 reads FYNNEI. The length of the CDR3 is 14 residues. CDR3 nucleotide sequence: TGTGCCAGCAACACGGGGGGGCCGTTAAATGAGCAGTTCTTC. Encoded protein: CASNTGGPLNEQFF.

This chain links TRBV27 with TRBJ1-1, with D possibly being TRBD1 (5 bases). The CDR3 length is 14 residues. Trimming pared 6 bases from V and 1 base from J, leaving 12 bases between. The germline CDR1 and CDR2 sequences are MNHEY and SMNVEV (reference sequence). DNA of the CDR3: TGTGCCAGCAGCTATTTGGGGCAGAACACTGAAGCTTTCTTT. Translation: CASSYLGQNTEAFF.

The chain is built from TRBV19 and TRBJ1-2, with D maybe TRBD1 (6 bases). The germline CDR1 and CDR2 sequences are LNHDA and SQIVND (reference sequence). The V end lost 6 bases, the J end lost 8 bases, and 16 bases lay between the germline ends. There are 13 residues in the CDR3. The CDR3 reads CASRATGSRGYTF. The DNA for the CDR3 is TGTGCCAGTAGGGCAACAGGGTCGAGAGGCTACACCTTC.

This clone was recorded a few times. No conserved phenylalanine or tryptophan ends this CDR3, so it is likely a read error. V is TRBV11-2 and J is TRBJ1-6; D is undetermined. CDR3 length equals 15 residues. Germline CDR1 is SGHAT and CDR2 is FQNNGV. V gave up 0 bases and J gave up 7 bases, with 10 bases separating them. As DNA, the CDR3 is TGTGCCAGCAGCTTAGAAAGTGGGCAAAATTCACCCCTCCACCTT. Its protein product is CASSLESGQNSPLHL.

The chain recombines TRBV5-4 with TRBJ1-1; D may be TRBD1 (5 bases). The length of the CDR3 is 14 residues. Trimming pared 0 bases from V and 11 bases from J, leaving 17 bases between. The V gene's germline CDR1 is SGHNT and CDR2 YYREEE (reference sequence). The CDR3 DNA follows: TGTGCCAGCAGCTTGGGCTTGGAGGGACCTTTCGCTTTCTTT. Translating it yields CASSLGLEGPFAFF.

The V and J genes are TRBV28 and TRBJ1-2, with D perhaps TRBD1 (5 bases). With 5 bases removed from V and 5 bases from J, the gap between germline ends came to 15 bases. The germline CDR1 and CDR2 sequences are MDHEN and SYDVKM. This CDR3 comprises 14 residues. CDR3 loop: CASSIRGVGYGYTF. DNA for the CDR3: TGTGCCAGCAGTATACGGGGGGTCGGGTATGGCTACACCTTC.

The gene calls are TRBV19 and TRBJ1-5; D unclear. V lost 7 bases to trimming and J lost 0 bases, with 13 bases between them. CDR3 length equals 15 residues. CDR1 is LNHDA and CDR2 is SQIVND in the germline V gene (reference sequence). CDR3 sequence: CASMMVGGSNQPQHF. The CDR3 region has the DNA TGTGCCAGTATGATGGTAGGAGGTAGCAATCAGCCCCAGCATTTT.

The chain combines TRBV11-2 with TRBJ2-7, with a tentative D call TRBD2 (5 bases). This CDR3 contains 14 residues. Germline-derived CDR1 and CDR2 are SGHAT and FQNNGV. The V end was cut by 0 bases, the J end by 5 bases, with 11 bases between. For the CDR3, the DNA is TGTGCCAGCAGCTTAGAGCTGCCGGGGAACGAGCAGTACTTC. It yields the protein CASSLELPGNEQYF.

The chain uses TRBV27 and TRBJ1-2; D unclear. V was pared by 5 bases and J by 1 base, with 14 bases between. CDR3 length equals 15 residues. Looked up from germline, CDR1 is MNHEY and CDR2 is SMNVEV (reference sequence). Here the CDR3 reads CASSPHIRSNYGYTF. CDR3 nucleotide sequence: TGTGCCAGCAGTCCCCATATTCGGAGTAACTATGGCTACACCTTC.